The 28 T cell receptor beta chains reported below all come from one sample, sequenced in a study of breast tumors, draining lymph nodes, adjacent tissues. From the multiplex PCR reads, TCRdb called clonotypes with MiXCR, one entry per CDR3 protein. This sample has around 140,000 distinct CDR3 sequences, with 32% found just once. Samples came from axillary lymph nodes draining the breast cancer. Sample: axillary lymph node tissue. The receptors shown here come from a female donor with breast cancer. Some clones in this sample may be carry-over from other donors' samples.

At least ten counts were recorded for this clonotype. The J gene is TRBJ2-5, the V gene TRBV19, with 8 bases lining up with TRBD2. This CDR3 has 13 residues. The germline gives CDR1 LNHDA, CDR2 SQIVND (reference sequence). The J segment lost 4 bases and the V segment lost 10 bases, leaving 8 bases of the junction unmatched. This chain's CDR3 is CATGGTRGETQYF. The CDR3 DNA sequence: TGTGCCACTGGAGGGACTAGGGGAGAGACCCAGTACTTC.

This clonotype was detected many times. The chain couples TRBV27 to TRBJ2-7; D is ambiguous. The V gene's germline CDR1 is MNHEY and CDR2 SMNVEV (reference sequence). The CDR3 length is 15 residues. V lost 3 bases to trimming and J lost 5 bases, with 17 bases between them. This CDR3 is CASSFRGALTNEQYF. The CDR3 DNA reads as TGTGCCAGCAGTTTCCGCGGAGCACTAACCAACGAGCAGTACTTC.

This chain connects TRBV25-1 to TRBJ1-4, with D perhaps matching TRBD1 (6 bases). Germline-derived CDR1 and CDR2 are MGHDK and SYGVNS. There are 15 residues in the CDR3. The CDR3 loop is CAATLGGGHGEKLFF. The CDR3 DNA sequence: TGTGCAGCTACTCTCGGGGGGGGACATGGCGAAAAACTGTTTTTT. Full variable domain (remainder filled in from reference TRBV25-1 and TRBJ1-4): EADIYQTPRYLVIGTGKKITLECSQTMGHDKMYWYQQDPGMELHLIHYSYGVNSTEKGDLSSESTVSRIRTEHFPLTLESARPSHTSQYLCAATLGGGHGEKLFFGSGTQLSVL.

This clonotype was picked up many times. The V gene is TRBV18, the J gene TRBJ1-2; D is perhaps TRBD1 (6 bases). CDR3 length: 14 residues. V lost 3 bases to trimming and J lost 7 bases, with 15 bases between them. The germline gives CDR1 KGHSH, CDR2 LQKENI. CDR3 bases: TGTGCCAGCTCACCCTCACGGGGGCTGGGTGGCTACACCTTC. It yields the protein CASSPSRGLGGYTF.

Remarks on this clonotype: This may stem from a read error, because a much larger clone lies one nucleotide away. The chain joins TRBV30 to TRBJ1-2; D unresolved. The CDR3 is made up of 13 amino acids. Germline lookup yields CDR1 GTSNPN and CDR2 SVGIG (reference sequence). The CDR3 nucleotides are TGTGCCTGGAGTTCCAACGGAGCTTACGGCTACGCCTTC. It specifies CAWSSNGAYGYAF.

The V call is TRBV6-6, the J call TRBJ2-3; 10 nucleotides line up with TRBD2. The germline gives CDR1 MNHNY, CDR2 SVGAGI (reference sequence). The CDR3 loop spans 16 amino acids. Trimming cost V 4 bases and J 2 bases; bases outside gene matches: 6. DNA of the CDR3: TGTGCCAGCAGTTCCCATAGCGGGGGGCCCACAGATACGCAGTATTTT. Translated: CASSSHSGGPTDTQYF.

In regard to this clonotype: Just one base apart from a much larger clone, this may be a read error. Because the CDR3 is missing its conserved closing phenylalanine or tryptophan, this is likely a read error. This chain joins TRBV6-2 or TRBV6-3 and TRBJ2-3; D call uncertain. CDR3 length: 16 amino acids. Trimming removed 0 bases from V and 2 bases from J, with 12 bases in between. Germline V gene data show CDR1 as MNHEY and CDR2 as SVGEGT. CDR3 coding DNA: TGTGCCAGCAGTTACTCGAAGGCTCGAATCACAGATACGCAGTATTCT. Amino acid sequence: CASSYSKARITDTQYS.

This clonotype was detected many times. This rearrangement joins TRBV5-1 to TRBJ1-5; D gene unclear. The CDR3 sequence is 15 residues long. Germline V gene data show CDR1 as SGHRS and CDR2 as YFSETQ. Deletions cut 4 bases from V and 7 bases from J, with 18 bases between. The CDR3: CASSEAGRYGQPQHF. The CDR3, as DNA: TGCGCCAGCAGCGAGGCGGGGAGGTACGGGCAGCCCCAGCATTTT.

The chain is built from TRBV27 and TRBJ1-1; D call uncertain. The germline gives CDR1 MNHEY, CDR2 SMNVEV (reference sequence). The V and J ends lost 1 base and 6 bases respectively, with 12 bases between them. CDR3 length: 14 residues. CDR3 protein: CASSLFEGFAEAFF. CDR3 bases: TGTGCCAGCAGTTTATTTGAGGGTTTCGCTGAAGCTTTCTTT.

The chain combines TRBV24-1 with TRBJ2-1; TRBD2 matches 9 bases. The germline CDR1 and CDR2 sequences are KGHDR and SFDVKD. The CDR3 sequence is 14 residues long. Trimming cost V 6 bases and J 3 bases; bases outside gene matches: 2. The CDR3 DNA is TGTGCCACCAGTAGCGGGGGGAACTACAATGAGCAGTTCTTC. This encodes CATSSGGNYNEQFF.

This clonotype has more than one count but fewer than ten. The chain joins TRBV20-1 to TRBJ1-1, with D possibly matching TRBD1 (5 bases). The length of the CDR3 is 13 residues. Germline V CDR1 and CDR2: DFQATT, SNEGSKA (reference sequence). The V and J ends lost 3 bases and 1 base respectively, with 9 bases between them. The CDR3 DNA reads TGCAGTGCTAGCGCCAGGGCGAACACTGAAGCTTTCTTT. It yields the protein CSASARANTEAFF.

There are many counts of this clonotype. The chain carries TRBV12-3 or TRBV12-4 and TRBJ1-2; no reliable D call. This CDR3 is built from 12 residues. With 6 bases removed from V and 6 bases from J, the gap between germline ends came to 11 bases. CDR3 nucleotides: TGTGCCAGCAGACGCATGGGAAATGGCTACACCTTC. Residues: CASRRMGNGYTF.

A few counts support this clonotype. The chain uses TRBV18 and TRBJ1-1; the match to TRBD1 covers 8 bases. This CDR3 comprises 17 residues. Trimming took 3 bases from V and 1 from J; bases not matched to a gene: 10. CDR1 is KGHSH, CDR2 LQKENI, per germline. CDR3 coding DNA: TGTGCCAGCTCACCGTCGACCATCGGACAGGGGAACACTGAAGCTTTCTTT. It specifies CASSPSTIGQGNTEAFF.

Many counts were recorded for this clonotype. The chain couples TRBV9 to TRBJ1-4; TRBD1 matches at 11 bases. V lost 3 bases to trimming and J lost 7 bases; unmatched junction nucleotides: 8. The germline CDR1 and CDR2 sequences are SGDLS and YYNGEE. This CDR3 has 16 amino acids. CDR3 sequence (DNA): TGTGCCAGCAGCGAAACCCCTGGGACAGGGGGTGAAAAACTGTTTTTT. The encoded protein is CASSETPGTGGEKLFF.

This clonotype was observed at least ten times. The rearrangement joins TRBV7-9 to TRBJ1-2; 9 bases are shared with TRBD1. The J segment lost 7 bases and the V segment lost 5 bases, leaving 11 bases of the junction unmatched. CDR1 is SEHNR, CDR2 FQNEAQ, per germline (reference sequence). The CDR3 runs to 15 residues. The CDR3 DNA sequence: TGTGCCAGCAGCCACCGGGACAGGGAAGGGGGTGGCTACACCTTC. It encodes CASSHRDREGGGYTF.

This clonotype was observed many times. The J gene is TRBJ2-7, the V gene TRBV7-2, with D possibly being TRBD2 (6 bases). Trimming took off 5 bases at V and 0 bases at J, with 11 bases between the two ends. The CDR3 runs to 14 residues. Germline V gives CDR1 SGHTA, CDR2 FQGNSA. CDR3 residues: CASSRAGSSYEQYF. CDR3 coding DNA: TGTGCCAGCAGCCGGGCGGGGAGCTCCTACGAGCAGTACTTC.

This clonotype occurred many times. The chain combines TRBV15 with TRBJ1-4; 11 nucleotides match TRBD1. Germline lookup yields CDR1 LNHNV and CDR2 YYDKDF (reference sequence). Trimming cost V 0 bases and J 7 bases; bases outside gene matches: 7. This CDR3 comprises 17 residues. CDR3 protein: CATSRERTGGEGEKLFF. CDR3 in DNA: TGTGCCACCAGCAGAGAACGGACAGGGGGCGAGGGTGAAAAACTGTTTTTT. The entire variable domain, with the rest obtained from reference TRBV15 and TRBJ1-4, is as follows: DAMVIQNPRYQVTQFGKPVTLSCSQTLNHNVMYWYQQKSSQAPKLLFHYYDKDFNNEADTPDNFQSRRPNTSFCFLDIRSPGLGDTAMYLCATSRERTGGEGEKLFFGSGTQLSVL.

This clonotype was seen ten or more times. In DNA form, the CDR3 reads TGTGCCAGCAGTCGACTAGCGGGGGGGAGCACAGATACGCAGTATTTT. It translates to CASSRLAGGSTDTQYF. V and J are TRBV7-2 and TRBJ2-3; 14 nucleotides line up with TRBD2. Germline V gene data show CDR1 as SGHTA and CDR2 as FQGNSA. The CDR3 sequence is 16 residues long. The junction had 2 bases not matched to a gene; V was cut back by 6 bases and J by 0 bases.

This clonotype was counted many times. The chain combines TRBV5-1 with TRBJ2-3, with D perhaps matching TRBD1 (5 bases). Germline CDR1 SGHRS, CDR2 YFSETQ. V lost 0 bases and J 6 bases, leaving 14 bases between the germline ends. CDR3 length: 15 residues. CDR3 coding DNA: TGCGCCAGCAGCTTGGGGGGCCCGACGTGGGATACGCAGTATTTT. It yields the protein CASSLGGPTWDTQYF.

This clonotype was picked up many times. The chain has TRBV5-1 and TRBJ2-1, with 9 bases fitting TRBD1. The V gene end was trimmed by 3 bases and the J gene end by 9 bases; junction bases not matched to a gene: 7. The CDR3 is made up of 14 amino acids. Per germline, CDR1 SGHRS and CDR2 YFSETQ. The CDR3 spells CASSSGQGRTEQFF. The CDR3 DNA reads TGCGCCAGCAGCTCCGGACAGGGGAGGACTGAGCAGTTCTTC. The entire variable domain, with the rest obtained from reference TRBV5-1 and TRBJ2-1, is as follows: KAGVTQTPRYLIKTRGQQVTLSCSPISGHRSVSWYQQTPGQGLQFLFEYFSETQRNKGNFPGRFSGRQFSNSRSEMNVSTLELGDSALYLCASSSGQGRTEQFFGPGTRLTVL.

This clonotype was seen repeatedly, ten times or more. The rearrangement joins TRBV7-2 to TRBJ1-1; D may be TRBD1 (6 bases). CDR1 is SGHTA and CDR2 is FQGNSA in the germline V gene. This CDR3 is 14 amino acids long. The V gene lost 0 bases and the J gene lost 1 base, with 6 bases spanning the gap. Here the CDR3 reads CASSLAGQNTEAFF. As DNA, the CDR3 is TGTGCCAGCAGCTTAGCGGGACAGAACACTGAAGCTTTCTTT.

This clonotype was observed a single time. The junction and the germline gene differ at one end; a read error may be behind it. The chain has TRBV2 and TRBJ1-1, with 8 positions matching TRBD1. The CDR3 loop spans 15 amino acids. The germline V gene has CDR1 SNHLY and CDR2 FYNNEI. The CDR3 reads CASRDGTGAGTEASF. The CDR3 DNA sequence: TGTGCCAGCAGAGACGGGACAGGAGCAGGGACTGAAGCTTCCTTT.

This clonotype has at least ten counts. The chain's CDR3 is CSVDAKNYGYTF. The CDR3 coding sequence is TGCAGCGTTGACGCGAAGAACTATGGCTACACCTTC. The chain carries TRBV29-1 and TRBJ1-2, with D uncertain. The ends were cut back, 3 bases at V and 2 bases at J, with 7 bases in the middle. The CDR3 spans 12 residues. Germline CDR1 is SQVTM and CDR2 is ANQGSEA.

This clonotype was counted many times. The chain recombines TRBV19 with TRBJ1-2; 9 positions match TRBD1. CDR1 and CDR2 from the germline V gene are LNHDA and SQIVND (reference sequence). Trimming cost V 7 bases and J 0 bases; bases outside gene matches: 12. CDR3 length: 17 amino acids. The CDR3 sequence: CASTSRGTGITNYGYTF. CDR3 coding DNA: TGTGCCAGTACCTCCCGGGGGACAGGGATTACTAACTATGGCTACACCTTC.

V and J are TRBV27 and TRBJ2-1; D is unclear. With 0 bases removed from V and 2 bases from J, the gap between germline ends came to 5 bases. Germline V gene lookup returns CDR1 MNHEY and CDR2 SMNVEV (reference sequence). The CDR3 has 14 amino acids. The DNA for the CDR3 is TGTGCCAGCAGTTTATCGTCCGCCTACAATGAGCAGTTCTTC. Translating it yields CASSLSSAYNEQFF.

Ten or more counts support this clonotype. V is TRBV5-1 and J is TRBJ2-3; D is unclear. V lost 4 bases to trimming and J lost 1 base, with 13 bases between them. Germline assignment: CDR1 SGHRS and CDR2 YFSETQ. The CDR3 spans 15 residues. CDR3 region: CASSREVVGTDTQYF. CDR3 bases: TGCGCCAGCAGCCGCGAAGTCGTTGGCACAGATACGCAGTATTTT.

At least ten counts were recorded for this clonotype. The chain links TRBV7-2 to TRBJ1-1; no clear D gene. Trimming cost V 5 bases and J 1 base, with 5 bases left between them. This CDR3 has 12 amino acids. Germline V gene lookup returns CDR1 SGHTA and CDR2 FQGNSA. The CDR3 nucleotides are TGTGCCAGCAGCCCAAAGAACACTGAAGCTTTCTTT. As protein: CASSPKNTEAFF.

The sample holds many counts of this clonotype. The genes are TRBV5-6 and TRBJ2-3, with 7 bases fitting TRBD1. The CDR3 spans 13 residues. CDR1 and CDR2 (germline): SGHDT, YYEEEE. V was clipped by 6 bases and J by 1 base; unmatched bases: 2. The CDR3 protein is CASNTGGTDTQYF. CDR3 nucleotides: TGTGCCAGCAATACAGGGGGCACAGATACGCAGTATTTT. Filled out from reference TRBV5-6 and TRBJ2-3, the complete variable domain reads DAGVTQSPTHLIKTRGQQVTLRCSPKSGHDTVSWYQQALGQGPQFIFQYYEEEERQRGNFPDRFSGHQFPNYSSELNVNALLLGDSALYLCASNTGGTDTQYFGPGTRLTVL.